The clone carrying this TCR beta chain was seen at least ten times. What it binds is unknown. Unique molecular identifiers were affixed to single, distinct cDNA molecules. One entry per CDR3 protein, called by TCRdb with MiXCR from the 5' RACE reads. The sample includes about 25,000 distinct CDR3 sequences, more than 4.5% of them seen just once. These data belong to a study of early T cells in non-severe SARS-CoV-2 infection. Study results and limitations: Anti-spike CD8 responses were favored by VDJdb matching, which missed private and CD4 specificities.

Germline lookup yields CDR1 LGHDT and CDR2 YNNKEL (reference sequence). V was clipped by 0 bases and J by 7 bases, with 19 bases between them. The CDR3 is made up of 17 amino acids. What was sequenced was whole blood. The TCR originated in an adult who was a healthcare worker with PCR-confirmed SARS-CoV-2 infection or an uninfected control (not recorded which). V is TRBV3-1 and J is TRBJ2-1; D is perhaps TRBD1 (6 bases). This chain's CDR3 is CASSQDPGTKGPNEQFF. In DNA, the CDR3 is TGTGCCAGCAGCCAAGACCCCGGGACAAAAGGGCCAAATGAGCAGTTCTTC.